The 16 T cell receptor beta chains below all came from one sample that was sequenced in a study of T cell responses to AZD1222 COVID-19 vaccine (dated by TCRdb to the early 2020s). This specimen's time point label, interpreted: about 28 days (+/-7) after the second vaccine dose. The library was prepared using the immunoSEQ multiplex PCR assay. Held by TCRdb, this immuneACCESS table contains in-frame sequences only and omits some clones. Under half of the omission traces to an unresolved V gene where checked; the cause of the rest is unknown. Across this sample there are 120,000 or so clones, with over 90% seen only once. In total, the top ten clones hold 2.9% of the sample. The sample consisted of peripheral blood, taken 28 days after the second AZD1222 dose. The receptors stem from an adult who received the AZD1222 COVID-19 vaccine.

This clone appeared once. This sequence joins TRBV5-6 and TRBJ2-1; no firm D call. The V end was cut by 1 base, the J end by 7 bases, with 3 bases between. The CDR3 runs 11 residues. Germline loops: CDR1 SGHDT, CDR2 YYEEEE. The CDR3 loop is CASSLSNEQFF. The CDR3, as DNA: TGTGCCAGCAGCTTGTCAAATGAGCAGTTCTTC.

The rearrangement uses TRBV7-8 and TRBJ1-2; the D is unclear. V was pared by 1 base and J by 2 bases, with 8 bases between. The CDR3 runs 14 residues. CDR1 SGHVS and CDR2 FQNEAQ come from the germline V gene. In nucleotides, the CDR3 is TGTGCCAGCAGCTTAGACACGCCGAACTATGGCTACACCTTC. Protein: CASSLDTPNYGYTF. Complete variable domain (other parts from reference TRBV7-8 and TRBJ1-2): GAGVSQSPRYKVAKRGQDVALRCDPISGHVSLFWYQQALGQGPEFLTYFQNEAQLDKSGLPSDRFFAERPEGSVSTLKIQRTQQEDSAVYLCASSLDTPNYGYTFGSGTRLTVV.

This chain joins TRBV6-5 and TRBJ1-4; 7 bases are shared with TRBD1. Germline V gene data show CDR1 as MNHEY and CDR2 as SVGAGI. CDR3 length: 14 residues. V shed 2 bases, J shed 8 bases, and the junction held 5 bases outside the gene matches. The DNA for the CDR3 is TGTGCCAGCAGTTACGGGGGACAGTTGGAAAAACTGTTTTTT. Encoded protein: CASSYGGQLEKLFF.

This clone appeared a single time. This sequence joins TRBV28 and TRBJ1-1, with D perhaps matching TRBD1 (6 bases). CDR1 MDHEN and CDR2 SYDVKM come from the germline V gene. Trimming took off 3 bases at V and 3 bases at J, with 20 bases between the two ends. The CDR3 is made up of 17 amino acids. In DNA, the CDR3 is TGTGCCAGCAGTTTGGGAGGGGGGGTAGGTGTTGACACTGAAGCTTTCTTT. Amino acid sequence: CASSLGGGVGVDTEAFF.

CDR3 amino acids: CASRGLVNTEAFF. The CDR3 DNA is TGTGCCAGTAGGGGTTTGGTTAACACTGAAGCTTTCTTT. The chain is built from TRBV19 and TRBJ1-1; D gene ambiguous. The germline V gene has CDR1 LNHDA and CDR2 SQIVND (reference sequence). Deletions cut 6 bases from V and 2 bases from J, with 10 bases between. This CDR3 region has 13 residues.

The genes are TRBV6-2 or TRBV6-3 and TRBJ2-1, with TRBD2 identical over 10 bases. Germline V gives CDR1 MNHEY, CDR2 SVGEGT. The V and J ends lost 5 bases and 5 bases, in that order; junction bases with no gene match: 3. This CDR3 has 14 amino acids. CDR3 protein: CASSLSGRNNEQFF. The CDR3 nucleotides are TGTGCCAGCAGTCTTAGCGGGAGGAACAATGAGCAGTTCTTC.

This clone was picked up one time. This chain uses TRBV6-2 or TRBV6-3 with TRBJ1-4; possibly TRBD1 for D (5 bases). The germline V gene encodes CDR1 MNHEY and CDR2 SVGEGT. Trimming cost V 4 bases and J 8 bases, with 17 bases left between them. The CDR3 totals 15 residues. This CDR3 reads CASSSRRQQGEKLFF. The CDR3, as DNA: TGTGCCAGCAGTTCAAGAAGACAGCAAGGGGAAAAACTGTTTTTT.

V and J are TRBV4-1 and TRBJ1-2, with D perhaps TRBD1 (6 bases). The CDR3 is made up of 15 amino acids. The V end was cut by 6 bases, the J end by 4 bases, with 18 bases between. In germline, CDR1 is MGHRA, CDR2 YSYEKL. As DNA, the CDR3 is TGCGCCAGCAGTGGGGCGGGACACCAGCCCTATGGCTACACCTTC. This encodes CASSGAGHQPYGYTF.

The chain couples TRBV5-5 to TRBJ1-1; 7 nucleotides line up with TRBD1. CDR1 and CDR2 from the germline V gene are SGHKS and YYEKEE (reference sequence). The length of the CDR3 is 18 residues. Germline trimming cut 3 bases from V and 4 bases from J; bases unmatched to any gene: 18. CDR3: CASSSRDSPQRRRTEAFF. For the CDR3, the DNA is TGTGCCAGCAGCTCCCGGGACAGTCCCCAAAGAAGGCGCACTGAAGCTTTCTTT.

The chain is built from TRBV11-2 and TRBJ2-6; no clear D. CDR1 is SGHAT and CDR2 is FQNNGV in the germline V gene. The CDR3 spans 16 residues. With 5 bases removed from V and 0 bases from J, the gap between germline ends came to 11 bases. CDR3 residues: CASSSWTGSGANVLTF. CDR3 sequence (DNA): TGTGCCAGCAGCAGTTGGACCGGCTCTGGGGCCAACGTCCTGACTTTC.

The chain recombines TRBV28 with TRBJ1-3; 7 nucleotides match TRBD1. The V gene's germline CDR1 is MDHEN and CDR2 SYDVKM. V lost 5 bases, J lost 7 bases, and 8 bases stayed unmatched. This CDR3 is built from 14 residues. This CDR3 is CASSVLTGTNTIYF. CDR3 sequence (DNA): TGTGCCAGCAGTGTCTTGACAGGGACGAACACCATATATTTT.

V and J are TRBV6-1 and TRBJ1-2, with 7 positions matching TRBD1. Germline V gene lookup returns CDR1 MNHNS and CDR2 SASEGT. V shed 4 bases and J 6 bases; nucleotides not matched to a gene: 17. CDR3 length equals 17 residues. In DNA, the CDR3 is TGTGCCAGCAGTGTCGACAGGGTCGCCCCATTGGGGGATGGCTACACCTTC. Protein: CASSVDRVAPLGDGYTF.

V gene TRBV11-2 combines with J gene TRBJ1-4; tentative D call: TRBD1 (5 bases). The germline gives CDR1 SGHAT, CDR2 FQNNGV. This CDR3 region has 15 residues. Trimming took 5 bases from V and 8 from J, leaving 18 bases between them. CDR3 DNA: TGTGCCAGCAGCCCCTCCTGGGGGGTTGGGGAAAAACTGTTTTTT. This sequence encodes CASSPSWGVGEKLFF.

The V gene is TRBV5-1, the J gene TRBJ2-7; 9 nucleotides align to TRBD1. This CDR3 spans 15 amino acids. The junction had 10 bases not matched to a gene; V was cut back by 4 bases and J by 5 bases. Germline V gene data show CDR1 as SGHRS and CDR2 as YFSETQ. As DNA, the CDR3 is TGCGCCAGCAGCCCGGGGACAGGGAATATCCACGAGCAGTACTTC. Translating it yields CASSPGTGNIHEQYF.

V gene TRBV19 combines with J gene TRBJ2-4; tentatively, D is TRBD2 (7 bases). The CDR3 sequence is 15 residues long. The germline V gene encodes CDR1 LNHDA and CDR2 SQIVND (reference sequence). The V end was cut by 5 bases, the J end by 10 bases, with 21 bases between. The CDR3 region has the DNA TGTGCCAGTAGTTATGGTCGGCAGGGGAGGGATATTCAGTACTTC. Protein sequence: CASSYGRQGRDIQYF.

The chain links TRBV5-1 to TRBJ1-2; 7 nucleotides line up with TRBD1. The CDR3 contains 14 residues. CDR1 is SGHRS, CDR2 YFSETQ, per germline. The V segment lost 7 bases and the J segment 6 bases; nucleotides outside the gene matches: 12. The CDR3 DNA follows: TGCGCCAGCGGAGGACAGGCCACGCGCGATGGCTACACCTTC. Its translation is CASGGQATRDGYTF.